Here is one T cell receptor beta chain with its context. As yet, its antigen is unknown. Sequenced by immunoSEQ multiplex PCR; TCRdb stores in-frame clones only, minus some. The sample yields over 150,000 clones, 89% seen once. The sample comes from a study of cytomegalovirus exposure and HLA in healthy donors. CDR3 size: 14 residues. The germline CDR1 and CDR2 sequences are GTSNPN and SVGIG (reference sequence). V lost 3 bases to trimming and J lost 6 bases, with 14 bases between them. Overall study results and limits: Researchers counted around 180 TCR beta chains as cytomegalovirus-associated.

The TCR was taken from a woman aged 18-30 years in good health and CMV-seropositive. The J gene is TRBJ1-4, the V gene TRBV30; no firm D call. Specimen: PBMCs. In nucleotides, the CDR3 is TGTGCCTGGAGCGTGACTGCATACGATGAAAAACTGTTTTTT. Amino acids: CAWSVTAYDEKLFF.